This T cell receptor beta chain was found in a study of blood T cell repertoires in COVID-19. About the study: T cells, B-cell-depleted T cells, or PBMCs supplied cDNA or gDNA.

The germline V gene encodes CDR1 MNHNY and CDR2 SVGAGI (reference sequence). V dropped 4 bases and J dropped 8; count of bases not matched to a gene: 13. This CDR3 comprises 16 residues. Sequenced by immunoSEQ multiplex PCR; TCRdb stores in-frame clones only, minus some. This table has about 59,000 clones, roughly 85% appearing once. The sample comprised peripheral blood. The rearrangement uses TRBV6-6 and TRBJ1-2; 10 bases map to TRBD1. The clonotype originates from a human donor in a cohort sampled during active COVID-19. The CDR3 region is CASSSPPGQGNGGYTF. CDR3 DNA sequence: TGTGCCAGCAGTTCTCCTCCGGGACAGGGGAACGGGGGCTACACCTTC.